Listed below are T cell receptor beta chains from one sample, sequenced in a study of blood T cell repertoires in COVID-19. TCRdb's copy holds only in-frame clones and misses some; the assay was immunoSEQ multiplex PCR. Of some 410,000 clones in the sample, more than 75% were seen once. Sequenced: PBMCs or T cells enriched from blood (not recorded which). These receptor sequences come from a woman aged 25 to 39 with acute COVID-19. Each CDR3 is given with its conserved first and last residue. The order of the fields is J gene, V gene, clone size, D gene, CDR3 protein, CDR3 DNA. A D gene is named only where the DNA matches it firmly. Size values are once, few and many counts, or a class for expanded clones, and some rows have none.

j_call: TRBJ1-4
v_call: TRBV7-2
clone_size: .
d_call: .
cdr3_aa: CASSDGGGGEKLFF
cdr3_nt: TGTGCCAGCAGCGATGGGGGAGGAGGGGAAAAACTGTTTTTT

j_call: TRBJ2-7
v_call: TRBV18
clone_size: .
d_call: TRBD2
cdr3_aa: CASSPSPGGSYEQYF
cdr3_nt: TGTGCCAGCTCACCATCGCCGGGAGGCTCCTACGAGCAGTACTTC

j_call: TRBJ1-4
v_call: TRBV18
clone_size: .
d_call: .
cdr3_aa: CASSPRGRNPLPNEKLFF
cdr3_nt: TGTGCCAGCTCACCACGCGGCCGAAACCCACTCCCTAATGAAAAACTGTTTTTT

j_call: TRBJ1-2
v_call: TRBV12-3/TRBV12-4
clone_size: .
d_call: .
cdr3_aa: CAARLGRDRYTF
cdr3_nt: TGTGCCGCCCGCCTAGGGAGGGACCGCTACACCTTC

j_call: TRBJ2-6
v_call: TRBV19
clone_size: .
d_call: TRBD2
cdr3_aa: CASSPRLAGGLLSGANVLTF
cdr3_nt: TGTGCCAGTAGCCCCCGGTTGGCGGGGGGGCTCCTCTCTGGGGCCAACGTCCTGACTTTC

j_call: TRBJ2-7
v_call: TRBV12-5
clone_size: .
d_call: TRBD2
cdr3_aa: CASGLRVAGEPYEQYF
cdr3_nt: TGTGCTAGTGGTTTGCGGGTAGCGGGGGAGCCCTACGAGCAGTACTTC

j_call: TRBJ1-6
v_call: TRBV24-1
clone_size: .
d_call: .
cdr3_aa: CATSDAAAYNSPLHF
cdr3_nt: TGTGCCACCAGTGATGCAGCAGCGTATAATTCACCCCTCCACTTT

j_call: TRBJ2-1
v_call: TRBV9
clone_size: .
d_call: TRBD2
cdr3_aa: CASSVGQRDLEGEQFF
cdr3_nt: TGTGCCAGCAGCGTAGGACAGCGGGATCTAGAGGGTGAGCAGTTCTTC

j_call: TRBJ1-1
v_call: TRBV25-1
clone_size: once
d_call: .
cdr3_aa: CASSETIDMATEAFF
cdr3_nt: TGTGCCAGCAGTGAGACAATCGATATGGCCACTGAAGCTTTCTTT

j_call: TRBJ2-3
v_call: TRBV7-3
clone_size: .
d_call: .
cdr3_aa: CASSPNTDTQYF
cdr3_nt: TGTGCCAGCAGTCCTAACACAGATACGCAGTATTTT

j_call: TRBJ1-1
v_call: TRBV18
clone_size: .
d_call: .
cdr3_aa: CASFTQGSTEAFF
cdr3_nt: TGTGCCAGCTTCACGCAGGGGAGCACTGAAGCTTTCTTT

j_call: TRBJ1-1
v_call: TRBV6-5
clone_size: .
d_call: .
cdr3_aa: CAHRDTWNTEAFF
cdr3_nt: TGTGCGCACAGGGACACCTGGAACACTGAAGCTTTCTTT

j_call: TRBJ1-2
v_call: TRBV5-5
clone_size: .
d_call: TRBD1
cdr3_aa: CASSLATGMRGYTF
cdr3_nt: TGTGCCAGCAGTTTAGCGACAGGGATGCGCGGCTACACCTTC

j_call: TRBJ1-3
v_call: TRBV19
clone_size: .
d_call: .
cdr3_aa: CASSIVSGTLSGTIYF
cdr3_nt: TGTGCCAGTAGTATAGTATCCGGGACACTGAGCGGCACCATATATTTT

j_call: TRBJ1-4
v_call: TRBV5-1
clone_size: .
d_call: .
cdr3_aa: CASSTTTMGEKLFF
cdr3_nt: TGCGCCAGCAGTACGACGACTATGGGCGAAAAACTGTTTTTT

j_call: TRBJ2-2
v_call: TRBV7-3
clone_size: .
d_call: TRBD2
cdr3_aa: CASSQWASGGYTGELFF
cdr3_nt: TGTGCCAGCAGCCAGTGGGCTAGCGGGGGTTACACCGGGGAGCTGTTTTTT

j_call: TRBJ2-3
v_call: TRBV7-8
clone_size: .
d_call: .
cdr3_aa: CASSPDRSDTQYF
cdr3_nt: TGTGCCAGCAGTCCTGACAGGAGCGATACGCAGTATTTT

j_call: TRBJ1-4
v_call: TRBV2
clone_size: .
d_call: .
cdr3_aa: CASRAISGGEKLFF
cdr3_nt: TGTGCCAGCAGGGCCATCTCGGGAGGTGAAAAACTGTTTTTT

j_call: TRBJ1-3
v_call: TRBV6-2/TRBV6-3
clone_size: few
d_call: .
cdr3_aa: CASSTRRGALLNTIYF
cdr3_nt: TGTGCCAGCAGTACCCGTCGGGGGGCTTTACTGAACACCATATATTTT

j_call: TRBJ1-6
v_call: TRBV7-3
clone_size: .
d_call: .
cdr3_aa: CASSLNPGNSPLHF
cdr3_nt: TGTGCCAGCAGCTTAAATCCGGGTAATTCACCCCTCCACTTT

j_call: TRBJ1-2
v_call: TRBV2
clone_size: .
d_call: .
cdr3_aa: CASRTGVVTWYGYTF
cdr3_nt: TGTGCCAGCAGAACGGGGGTAGTAACATGGTATGGCTACACCTTC

j_call: TRBJ1-2
v_call: TRBV19
clone_size: .
d_call: .
cdr3_aa: CASSIAGGYGYTF
cdr3_nt: TGTGCCAGTAGTATAGCGGGGGGCTATGGCTACACCTTC

j_call: TRBJ1-1
v_call: TRBV4-3
clone_size: .
d_call: .
cdr3_aa: CASSQVPQGITEAFF
cdr3_nt: TGCGCCAGCAGCCAGGTACCACAGGGTATCACTGAAGCTTTCTTT

j_call: TRBJ1-3
v_call: TRBV7-9
clone_size: .
d_call: .
cdr3_aa: CASSQDRPSGNTIYF
cdr3_nt: TGTGCCAGCAGCCAAGACAGGCCCTCTGGAAACACCATATATTTT

j_call: TRBJ1-4
v_call: TRBV5-6
clone_size: .
d_call: .
cdr3_aa: CASSFQGTNEKLFF
cdr3_nt: TGTGCCAGCAGCTTTCAGGGAACTAATGAAAAACTGTTTTTT

j_call: TRBJ2-5
v_call: TRBV12-5
clone_size: .
d_call: .
cdr3_aa: CASGLGRTQYF
cdr3_nt: TGTGCTAGTGGTTTGGGTAGGACCCAGTACTTC

j_call: TRBJ2-1
v_call: TRBV19
clone_size: .
d_call: TRBD1
cdr3_aa: CASVDRGNNEQFF
cdr3_nt: TGTGCCAGTGTCGACAGGGGGAACAATGAGCAGTTCTTC

j_call: TRBJ1-5
v_call: TRBV10-3
clone_size: .
d_call: .
cdr3_aa: CATWGTPNQPQHF
cdr3_nt: TGTGCCACCTGGGGCACCCCCAATCAGCCCCAGCATTTT

j_call: TRBJ1-1
v_call: TRBV29-1
clone_size: .
d_call: TRBD1
cdr3_aa: CSVEVWDRRNTEAFF
cdr3_nt: TGCAGCGTTGAAGTTTGGGACAGGCGGAACACTGAAGCTTTCTTT

j_call: TRBJ1-2
v_call: TRBV9
clone_size: .
d_call: .
cdr3_aa: CASSVGQDPNYGYTF
cdr3_nt: TGTGCCAGCAGCGTAGGACAGGACCCCAACTATGGCTACACCTTC

j_call: TRBJ2-7
v_call: TRBV9
clone_size: .
d_call: TRBD2
cdr3_aa: CASSVEVAGGYGEQYF
cdr3_nt: TGTGCCAGCAGCGTAGAGGTAGCGGGGGGCTATGGCGAGCAGTACTTC

j_call: TRBJ2-1
v_call: TRBV2
clone_size: .
d_call: .
cdr3_aa: CASSEGGGGWNEQFF
cdr3_nt: TGTGCCAGCAGTGAAGGGGGAGGGGGTTGGAATGAGCAGTTCTTC

j_call: TRBJ2-5
v_call: TRBV15
clone_size: once
d_call: TRBD1
cdr3_aa: CATRATGTGETQYF
cdr3_nt: TGTGCCACCAGAGCGACCGGGACAGGGGAGACCCAGTACTTC

j_call: TRBJ1-2
v_call: TRBV19
clone_size: .
d_call: .
cdr3_aa: CASSRLGDGYTF
cdr3_nt: TGTGCCAGTAGTAGACTAGGGGATGGCTACACCTTC

j_call: TRBJ1-4
v_call: TRBV19
clone_size: once
d_call: .
cdr3_aa: CASSKPLGEKLFF
cdr3_nt: TGTGCCAGTAGTAAGCCCCTCGGGGAAAAACTGTTTTTT

j_call: TRBJ2-7
v_call: TRBV4-1
clone_size: .
d_call: .
cdr3_aa: CASSQDAGSRDEQYF
cdr3_nt: TGCGCCAGCAGCCAAGACGCGGGGTCGCGGGACGAGCAGTACTTC

j_call: TRBJ1-5
v_call: TRBV27
clone_size: .
d_call: .
cdr3_aa: CASSLNPSTYQPQHF
cdr3_nt: TGTGCCAGCAGTTTGAACCCAAGCACCTATCAGCCCCAGCATTTT

j_call: TRBJ2-2
v_call: TRBV11-2
clone_size: .
d_call: TRBD2
cdr3_aa: CASSFRRGAGELFF
cdr3_nt: TGTGCCAGCAGCTTTAGGCGGGGGGCCGGGGAGCTGTTTTTT

j_call: TRBJ2-3
v_call: TRBV7-2
clone_size: .
d_call: .
cdr3_aa: CASSTQGGPDTQYF
cdr3_nt: TGTGCCAGCAGCACCCAGGGTGGGCCAGATACGCAGTATTTT

j_call: TRBJ2-1
v_call: TRBV5-6
clone_size: .
d_call: TRBD2
cdr3_aa: CASSPRGTSGPYNEQFF
cdr3_nt: TGTGCCAGCAGCCCTCGGGGGACTAGCGGACCATACAATGAGCAGTTCTTC

j_call: TRBJ2-5
v_call: TRBV2
clone_size: .
d_call: .
cdr3_aa: CASSEGHYQETQYF
cdr3_nt: TGTGCCAGCAGTGAAGGTCACTACCAAGAGACCCAGTACTTC

j_call: TRBJ1-4
v_call: TRBV30
clone_size: .
d_call: .
cdr3_aa: CAWSVGGTNEKLFF
cdr3_nt: TGTGCCTGGAGTGTGGGGGGAACTAATGAAAAACTGTTTTTT

j_call: TRBJ1-2
v_call: TRBV3-1/TRBV3-2
clone_size: .
d_call: .
cdr3_aa: CASSQGTARGYTF
cdr3_nt: TGTGCCAGCAGCCAAGGAACGGCTAGGGGCTACACCTTC

j_call: TRBJ1-2
v_call: TRBV6-5
clone_size: .
d_call: .
cdr3_aa: CASSYNNYGYTF
cdr3_nt: TGTGCCAGCAGTTATAATAACTATGGCTACACCTTC

j_call: TRBJ2-2
v_call: TRBV4-1
clone_size: .
d_call: TRBD2
cdr3_aa: CASSPRPDSGGAATGELFF
cdr3_nt: TGCGCCAGCAGCCCCAGGCCGGATAGCGGGGGGGCCGCCACCGGGGAGCTGTTTTTT

j_call: TRBJ2-3
v_call: TRBV7-3
clone_size: .
d_call: TRBD2
cdr3_aa: CASSLGVGGATDTQYF
cdr3_nt: TGTGCCAGCAGCTTAGGCGTCGGGGGGGCAACAGATACGCAGTATTTT

j_call: TRBJ2-2
v_call: TRBV27
clone_size: few
d_call: .
cdr3_aa: CASSPTGSNTGELFF
cdr3_nt: TGTGCCAGCAGTCCGACAGGTTCCAACACCGGGGAGCTGTTTTTT

j_call: TRBJ1-4
v_call: TRBV15
clone_size: .
d_call: .
cdr3_aa: CATSRGQIYEKLFF
cdr3_nt: TGTGCCACCAGCAGAGGACAGATATATGAAAAACTGTTTTTT

j_call: TRBJ2-7
v_call: TRBV6-1
clone_size: once
d_call: .
cdr3_aa: CASSEDSGDYEQYF
cdr3_nt: TGTGCCAGCAGTGAGGACTCCGGGGACTACGAGCAGTACTTC

j_call: TRBJ2-3
v_call: TRBV3-1/TRBV3-2
clone_size: once
d_call: TRBD2
cdr3_aa: CASSQALAGGTDTQYF
cdr3_nt: TGTGCCAGCAGCCAAGCGCTAGCGGGGGGCACAGATACGCAGTATTTT

j_call: TRBJ1-3
v_call: TRBV5-5
clone_size: .
d_call: TRBD1
cdr3_aa: CASSLVPGGSGNTIYF
cdr3_nt: TGTGCCAGCAGCTTGGTCCCAGGGGGCTCTGGAAACACCATATATTTT

j_call: TRBJ1-5
v_call: TRBV29-1
clone_size: .
d_call: .
cdr3_aa: CSVEVGGNSNQPQHF
cdr3_nt: TGCAGCGTTGAAGTAGGGGGAAATAGCAATCAGCCCCAGCATTTT

j_call: TRBJ1-2
v_call: TRBV4-1
clone_size: .
d_call: .
cdr3_aa: CASSQAPGGFRGYTF
cdr3_nt: TGCGCCAGCAGCCAAGCCCCCGGGGGGTTTAGAGGCTACACCTTC

j_call: TRBJ1-5
v_call: TRBV7-2
clone_size: few
d_call: TRBD1
cdr3_aa: CASSPWTGVSNQPQHF
cdr3_nt: TGTGCCAGCAGCCCCTGGACAGGGGTTAGCAATCAGCCCCAGCATTTT

j_call: TRBJ2-7
v_call: TRBV7-2
clone_size: .
d_call: TRBD1
cdr3_aa: CASSLGDRSSDEQYF
cdr3_nt: TGTGCCAGCAGCTTAGGGGACAGGAGTTCAGACGAGCAGTACTTC